The next 11 T cell receptor beta chains were all read from a single sample in a study of blood T cell repertoires in COVID-19. Profiled with immunoSEQ multiplex PCR; TCRdb holds only in-frame clones, not every one. The repertoire holds about 310,000 clones, around 86% seen once, with 1% in the top ten. The material sequenced was peripheral blood. The receptor set was obtained from a man between 50 and 59 years old with active or convalescent COVID-19.

The chain joins TRBV4-2 to TRBJ1-5; no clear D gene. Trimming removed 0 bases from V and 2 bases from J, with 8 bases in between. The germline V gene has CDR1 LGHNA and CDR2 YNFKEQ. The CDR3 spans 15 residues. CDR3: CASSQDTPGNQPQHF. The CDR3 DNA is TGTGCCAGCAGCCAAGATACCCCAGGCAATCAGCCCCAGCATTTT.

The chain couples TRBV7-8 to TRBJ1-3, with D possibly being TRBD1 (5 bases). Trimming cost V 4 bases and J 11 bases, with 15 bases left between them. Germline V CDR1 and CDR2: SGHVS, FQNEAQ. CDR3 length: 13 residues. This CDR3 reads CASSSGTVGAIYF. In DNA form, the CDR3 reads TGTGCCAGCAGCTCGGGGACTGTTGGGGCCATATATTTT.

As DNA, the CDR3 is TGTGCCAACACCTCCGTGGGGGGGGACACAGATACGCAGTATTTT. Protein product: CANTSVGGDTDTQYF. The V gene is TRBV15, the J gene TRBJ2-3; TRBD2 matches at 7 bases. V was clipped by 10 bases and J by 2 bases; unmatched bases: 12. Germline assignment: CDR1 LNHNV and CDR2 YYDKDF (reference sequence). This CDR3 spans 15 amino acids.

In DNA, the CDR3 is TGTGCCAGCTCACCGATGCGGGGGGGAAGGACTGAAGCTTTCTTT. Amino acid sequence: CASSPMRGGRTEAFF. The rearrangement links TRBV18 to TRBJ1-1, with D possibly TRBD1 on 5 matching bases. The V gene's germline CDR1 is KGHSH and CDR2 LQKENI. The CDR3 is 15 residues long. V gave up 3 bases and J gave up 5 bases, with 16 bases separating them.

The gene calls are TRBV10-3 and TRBJ2-5; 16 bases match TRBD2. The CDR3 is made up of 15 amino acids. The germline V gene has CDR1 ENHRY and CDR2 SYGVKD. Losses at the gene ends were 10 bases for V and 5 bases for J; bases not matched to a gene: 7. Written as DNA, the CDR3 is TGTGCCACGGGGACTAGCGGGGGGGCCGAGGAGACCCAGTACTTC. Translation: CATGTSGGAEETQYF.

This clone was picked up one time. This sequence joins TRBV15 and TRBJ1-5, with D possibly being TRBD1 (5 bases). Trimming shortened V by 8 bases and J by 3 bases, and 11 bases separated the two germline ends. Germline V gives CDR1 LNHNV, CDR2 YYDKDF (reference sequence). The length of the CDR3 is 13 residues. The CDR3 sequence: CATARVNNQPQHF. For the CDR3, the DNA is TGTGCCACCGCCAGGGTTAACAATCAGCCCCAGCATTTT.

The V call is TRBV18, the J call TRBJ2-5; 8 positions match TRBD2. V dropped 6 bases and J dropped 2; count of bases not matched to a gene: 8. The CDR3 is made up of 15 amino acids. CDR1 is KGHSH and CDR2 is LQKENI in the germline V gene. CDR3 DNA: TGTGCCAGCTCGGAGCGGGGGCCGCCTCAAGAGACCCAGTACTTC. Translating gives CASSERGPPQETQYF.

The rearrangement uses TRBV5-1 and TRBJ2-4; D not resolved. This CDR3 is 20 amino acids long. Trimming left V 4 bases short and J 5 bases short, with 31 bases between. Germline CDR1 SGHRS, CDR2 YFSETQ. As DNA, the CDR3 is TGCGCCAGCAGCCTCCCGCGAATTTTACGTACTGAATCATCGGAAAACATTCAGTACTTC. As protein: CASSLPRILRTESSENIQYF.

The chain is built from TRBV11-1 and TRBJ2-7, with D possibly TRBD1 on 6 matching bases. Germline CDR1 reads SGHAT; CDR2 reads FQDESV (reference sequence). V lost 1 base, J lost 0 bases, and 13 bases lay in between. The CDR3 runs 16 residues. The CDR3 bases are TGTGCCAGCAGCTTAGGGCCGGGACACCTCTCCTACGAGCAGTACTTC. Protein sequence: CASSLGPGHLSYEQYF.

This clone was seen a few times. The chain carries TRBV7-3 and TRBJ1-1, with 10 bases lining up with TRBD1. Trimming removed 5 bases from V and 1 base from J; junction bases left unmatched: 10. The germline V gene has CDR1 SGHTA and CDR2 FQGTGA. CDR3 length: 17 amino acids. The CDR3 DNA is TGTGCCAGCAGCCCCGGGACAGGGGCCACCCCGAACACTGAAGCTTTCTTT. Protein product: CASSPGTGATPNTEAFF.

V is TRBV10-2 and J is TRBJ2-1, with a weak D call TRBD1 (6 bases). The V end lost 6 bases, the J end lost 6 bases, and 15 bases lay between the germline ends. The CDR3 has 14 residues. Germline V lookup: CDR1 WSHSY, CDR2 SAAADI. DNA of the CDR3: TGCGCCAGCAGCTACAGCGTGGGGGCCAATGAGCAGTTCTTC. This gives the protein CASSYSVGANEQFF.